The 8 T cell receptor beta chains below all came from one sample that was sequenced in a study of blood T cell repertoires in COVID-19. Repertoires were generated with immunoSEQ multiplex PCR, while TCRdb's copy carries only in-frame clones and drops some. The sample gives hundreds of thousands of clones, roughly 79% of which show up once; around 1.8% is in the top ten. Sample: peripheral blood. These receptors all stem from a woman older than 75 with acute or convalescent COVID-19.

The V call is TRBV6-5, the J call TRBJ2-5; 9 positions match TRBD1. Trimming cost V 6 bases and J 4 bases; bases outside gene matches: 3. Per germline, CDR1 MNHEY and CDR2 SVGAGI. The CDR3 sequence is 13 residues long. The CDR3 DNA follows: TGTGCCAGCAGGGAGACAGGGGGAGAGACCCAGTACTTC. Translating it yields CASRETGGETQYF.

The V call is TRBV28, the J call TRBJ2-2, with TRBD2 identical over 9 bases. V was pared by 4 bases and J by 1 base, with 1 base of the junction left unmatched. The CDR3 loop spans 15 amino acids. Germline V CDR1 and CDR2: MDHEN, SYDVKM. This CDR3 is CASSSSGKNTGELFF. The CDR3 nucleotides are TGTGCCAGCAGTTCTAGCGGGAAGAACACCGGGGAGCTGTTTTTT.

The CDR3 loop is CASSEAGGYGYTF. Written as DNA, the CDR3 is TGTGCCAGCAGTGAAGCGGGAGGCTATGGCTACACCTTC. This chain connects TRBV2 to TRBJ1-2; no clear D gene. CDR3 size: 13 residues. V gave up 0 bases and J gave up 4 bases, with 6 bases separating them. CDR1 SNHLY and CDR2 FYNNEI come from the germline V gene.

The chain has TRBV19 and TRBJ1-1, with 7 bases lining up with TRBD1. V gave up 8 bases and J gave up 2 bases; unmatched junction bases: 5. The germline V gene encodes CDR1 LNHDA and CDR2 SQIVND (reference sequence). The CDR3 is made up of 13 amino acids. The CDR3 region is CASQGQRNTEAFF. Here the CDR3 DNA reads TGTGCCAGTCAGGGACAGCGTAACACTGAAGCTTTCTTT.

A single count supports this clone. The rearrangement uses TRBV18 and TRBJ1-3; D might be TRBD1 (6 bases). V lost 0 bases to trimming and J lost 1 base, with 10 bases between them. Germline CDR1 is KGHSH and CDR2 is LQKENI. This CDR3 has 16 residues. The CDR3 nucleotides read TGTGCCAGCTCACCACCGGGCAGGGGTTCTGGAAACACCATATATTTT. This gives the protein CASSPPGRGSGNTIYF.

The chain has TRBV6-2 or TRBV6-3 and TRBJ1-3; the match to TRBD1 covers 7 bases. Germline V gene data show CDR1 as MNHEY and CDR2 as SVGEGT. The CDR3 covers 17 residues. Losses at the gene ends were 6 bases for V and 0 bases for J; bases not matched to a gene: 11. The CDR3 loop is CASSENRGSFSGNTIYF. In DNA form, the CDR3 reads TGTGCCAGCAGCGAAAACAGGGGTTCCTTCTCTGGAAACACCATATATTTT.

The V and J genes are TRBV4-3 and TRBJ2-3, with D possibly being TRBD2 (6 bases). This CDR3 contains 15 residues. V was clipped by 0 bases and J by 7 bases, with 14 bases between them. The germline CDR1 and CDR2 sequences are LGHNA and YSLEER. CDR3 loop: CASSQDPQGLYTQYF. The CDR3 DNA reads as TGCGCCAGCAGCCAAGATCCTCAGGGACTGTATACGCAGTATTTT.

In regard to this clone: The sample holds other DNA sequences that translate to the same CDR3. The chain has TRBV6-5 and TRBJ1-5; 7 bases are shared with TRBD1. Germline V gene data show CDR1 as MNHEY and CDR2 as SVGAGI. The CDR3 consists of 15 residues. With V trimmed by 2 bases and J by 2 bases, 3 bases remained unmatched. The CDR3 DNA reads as TGTGCCAGCAGTTACCGGCAGGGGGGCAATCAGCCCCAGCATTTT. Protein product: CASSYRQGGNQPQHF.